The T cell receptor (beta chain) under discussion was sequenced for a study of human T cells and chemical hapten exposure. The length of the CDR3 is 12 residues. Germline V CDR1 and CDR2: MDHEN, SYDVKM. Each CDR3 protein gets one entry after TCRdb re-called the RACE reads with MiXCR. The sample holds more than 250,000 distinct CDR3 sequences, roughly 8.9% seen once. Time point of the sample: pre-sensitization, week 0. Indicated treatment: therapeutic diphenylcyclopropenone sensitization with weekly scalp DPC. Patches went on only after blood had been drawn each time. This clonotype has only a few counts.

The source of this sequence is a woman aged 40 to 50 with alopecia areata. Some clones in this sample may be carry-over from other donors' samples. The input for sequencing was whole blood, taken in connection with sensitization to the hapten diphenylcyclopropenone (DPC). This chain uses TRBV28 with TRBJ2-7; D remains ambiguous. The CDR3: CAHRGTTYEQYF. In DNA form, the CDR3 reads TGTGCACATCGAGGTACTACCTACGAGCAGTACTTC.